The next 22 T cell receptor beta chains were all read from a single sample in a study of T-cell reconstitution after alpha-beta-depleted transplantation in children. During its preparation, the TCRbeta library received unique molecular identifiers. TCRdb re-derived calls from the PCR reads in MiXCR, one entry per CDR3 protein. The sample carries around 250,000 distinct CDR3 sequences, 9.9% recorded once. Here the sequenced sample was PBMCs from the stem cell graft donor, taken from the stem cell graft. The receptors come from a human donor who donated a stem cell graft to a child with SCID.

This chain links TRBV6-5 with TRBJ1-6; maybe TRBD1 (5 bases). Germline CDR1 reads MNHEY; CDR2 reads SVGAGI. V lost 6 bases and J lost 6, with 15 bases in between. This CDR3 has 15 amino acids. The CDR3 protein is CASSPGRGGNSPLHF. CDR3 nucleotides: TGTGCCAGCAGCCCGGGGAGGGGAGGTAATTCACCCCTCCACTTT.

The J gene is TRBJ1-1, the V gene TRBV20-1; D call uncertain. This CDR3 is 11 amino acids long. Germline-derived CDR1 and CDR2 are DFQATT and SNEGSKA (reference sequence). V lost 0 bases, J lost 8 bases, and 7 bases lay in between. CDR3 in DNA: TGCAGTGCTAGAGATGGGTTCGAAGCTTTCTTT. Translating gives CSARDGFEAFF.

V is TRBV11-2 and J is TRBJ2-5; the match to TRBD1 covers 7 bases. Germline CDR1 reads SGHAT; CDR2 reads FQNNGV. CDR3 length: 14 residues. Losses at the gene ends were 1 base for V and 5 bases for J; bases not matched to a gene: 4. Written as DNA, the CDR3 is TGTGCCAGCAGCTTAGGAGGGGGCACCGAGACCCAGTACTTC. Its protein is CASSLGGGTETQYF.

This clonotype was observed many times. The rearrangement joins TRBV12-3 or TRBV12-4 to TRBJ1-2; D gene ambiguous. V was trimmed by 1 base and J by 3 bases, leaving 12 bases between them. There are 15 residues in the CDR3. This CDR3 reads CASSLGSGSDYGYTF. For the CDR3, the DNA is TGTGCCAGCAGTTTAGGGTCTGGGAGTGACTATGGCTACACCTTC.

This clonotype occurred a few times. V gene TRBV5-1 combines with J gene TRBJ2-5; D may be TRBD2 (6 bases). The ends were cut back, 3 bases at V and 5 bases at J, with 23 bases in the middle. The germline V gene encodes CDR1 SGHRS and CDR2 YFSETQ. CDR3 length: 17 residues. The CDR3 DNA reads TGCGCCAGCAGCTCCCGTGCTCCAGGTACTAGCTTCGAGACCCAGTACTTC. This translates into CASSSRAPGTSFETQYF.

The CDR3, as DNA: TGCAGCGTTGGGGACAGGGGAAACTATGGCTACACCTTC. Translation gives CSVGDRGNYGYTF. The chain has TRBV29-1 and TRBJ1-2, with TRBD1 identical over 10 bases. V was pared by 4 bases and J by 2 bases, with 1 base of the junction left unmatched. The germline V gene has CDR1 SQVTM and CDR2 ANQGSEA. The CDR3 runs to 13 residues. The whole variable domain, filled in from reference TRBV29-1 and TRBJ1-2, reads SAVISQKPSRDICQRGTSLTIQCQVDSQVTMMFWYRQQPGQSLTLIATANQGSEATYESGFVIDKFPISRPNLTFSTLTVSNMSPEDSSIYLCSVGDRGNYGYTFGSGTRLTVV.

This clonotype has just a few counts. The CDR3 nucleotides are TGCAGCGTTCCAACTAGCGGGGTAGGCAATGAGCAGTTCTTC. Residues: CSVPTSGVGNEQFF. The chain carries TRBV29-1 and TRBJ2-1; TRBD2 aligns across 10 bases. This CDR3 comprises 14 residues. Trimming cost V 5 bases and J 6 bases; bases outside gene matches: 7. Germline CDR1 reads SQVTM; CDR2 reads ANQGSEA.

This clonotype showed up many times. The rearrangement links TRBV19 to TRBJ2-3; the match to TRBD1 covers 8 bases. The CDR3 loop spans 12 amino acids. The V gene's germline CDR1 is LNHDA and CDR2 SQIVND (reference sequence). The V and J ends lost 4 bases and 11 bases, in that order; junction bases with no gene match: 5. The CDR3 spells CASSNWGTGQYF. The CDR3 DNA is TGTGCCAGTAGTAACTGGGGGACAGGGCAGTATTTT.

This chain uses TRBV15 with TRBJ2-7; D possibly corresponds to TRBD2 (6 bases). V was clipped by 5 bases and J by 3 bases, with 11 bases between them. This CDR3 region has 13 residues. The germline V gene encodes CDR1 LNHNV and CDR2 YYDKDF (reference sequence). CDR3 sequence (DNA): TGTGCCACCAGCCCCCCCGGGGGCTACGAGCAGTACTTC. Its protein is CATSPPGGYEQYF.

This clonotype showed up just a few times. The gene calls are TRBV6-5 and TRBJ1-2, with unresolved D. The CDR3 has 14 residues. The V gene lost 0 bases and the J gene lost 0 bases, with 5 bases spanning the gap. Germline CDR1 is MNHEY and CDR2 is SVGAGI. The CDR3 DNA sequence: TGTGCCAGCAGTTACTCGATACCTAACTATGGCTACACCTTC. This codes for CASSYSIPNYGYTF.

The chain recombines TRBV7-9 with TRBJ2-5; D tentatively reads TRBD1 or TRBD2 (5 bases each). Looked up from germline, CDR1 is SEHNR and CDR2 is FQNEAQ (reference sequence). With 4 bases removed from V and 5 bases from J, the gap between germline ends came to 17 bases. The CDR3 is 15 amino acids. The CDR3: CASSSEGLWGETQYF. CDR3 nucleotide sequence: TGTGCCAGCAGCTCCGAGGGCTTGTGGGGGGAGACCCAGTACTTC. Full variable domain (missing parts from reference TRBV7-9 and TRBJ2-5): DTGVSQNPRHKITKRGQNVTFRCDPISEHNRLYWYRQTLGQGPEFLTYFQNEAQLEKSRLLSDRFSAERPKGSFSTLEIQRTEQGDSAMYLCASSSEGLWGETQYFGPGTRLLVL.

The V call is TRBV6-1, the J call TRBJ1-1; tentative D call: TRBD1 (6 bases). CDR1 MNHNS and CDR2 SASEGT come from the germline V gene. CDR3 length equals 13 residues. The germline V and J ends were trimmed by 10 bases and 10 bases, with 22 bases remaining between them. DNA of the CDR3: TGTGCCACCTCCCAAGGCCACTTAGGGGGAGCTTTCTTT. It specifies CATSQGHLGGAFF.

The chain carries TRBV6-5 and TRBJ1-5; no clear D gene. Germline V gene data show CDR1 as MNHEY and CDR2 as SVGAGI. This CDR3 has 14 amino acids. Between the trimmed V and J ends, which lost 6 bases and 0 bases, there was a span of 9 bases. CDR3 DNA sequence: TGTGCCAGCAGCTACGGGGATAGCAATCAGCCCCAGCATTTT. This sequence encodes CASSYGDSNQPQHF.

The chain links TRBV6-1 to TRBJ2-1; 7 nucleotides agree with TRBD1. This CDR3 region has 14 residues. Germline values: CDR1 MNHNS, CDR2 SASEGT. With 4 bases clipped from V and 9 bases from J, the junction kept 9 bases outside the gene matches. CDR3 amino acids: CASSGQGFGGEQFF. CDR3 in DNA: TGTGCCAGCAGTGGACAGGGTTTCGGTGGTGAGCAGTTCTTC.

Ten or more counts support this clonotype. The chain carries TRBV20-1 and TRBJ2-5; D perhaps matches TRBD1 (6 bases). Trimming removed 3 bases from V and 5 bases from J, with 10 bases in between. The germline V gene has CDR1 DFQATT and CDR2 SNEGSKA (reference sequence). The CDR3 is 12 residues long. The DNA of the CDR3 is TGCAGTGCTAGCGGAAGGGGGGAGACCCAGTACTTC. This translates into CSASGRGETQYF.

The chain employs TRBV5-1 and TRBJ2-7, with 9 bases aligning to TRBD1. The CDR3 extends over 15 amino acids. Trimming removed 4 bases from V and 3 bases from J; junction bases left unmatched: 8. The germline V gene encodes CDR1 SGHRS and CDR2 YFSETQ. CDR3 loop: CASSTGQGFVYEQYF. The CDR3 region has the DNA TGCGCCAGCAGCACGGGACAGGGTTTCGTCTACGAGCAGTACTTC.

This clonotype was seen a few times. The chain joins TRBV29-1 to TRBJ2-3; D is unresolved. Trimming stripped 3 bases from V and 3 bases from J, with 4 bases between. CDR3 length: 11 amino acids. Germline loops: CDR1 SQVTM, CDR2 ANQGSEA. The CDR3 bases are TGCAGCGTTGAGGTAACAGATACGCAGTATTTT. Translation gives CSVEVTDTQYF.

This clonotype was counted ten times or more. The chain joins TRBV2 to TRBJ2-3, with 7 positions matching TRBD1. The germline CDR1 and CDR2 sequences are SNHLY and FYNNEI. V lost 8 bases and J lost 4; bases outside the gene matches: 6. This CDR3 has 13 amino acids. This CDR3 reads CASLGQAPDTQYF. CDR3 coding DNA: TGTGCCAGCCTTGGACAGGCGCCAGATACGCAGTATTTT.

The chain employs TRBV9 and TRBJ2-7; 11 nucleotides align to TRBD1. V lost 3 bases, J lost 4 bases, and 9 bases stayed unmatched. Germline CDR1 is SGDLS and CDR2 is YYNGEE. The CDR3 is 16 amino acids. CDR3 residues: CASSAPPGTGGYEQYF. In nucleotides, the CDR3 is TGTGCCAGCAGCGCCCCTCCCGGGACAGGGGGGTACGAGCAGTACTTC.

This clonotype showed up just a few times. The V call is TRBV5-1, the J call TRBJ1-1, with TRBD1 matching 7 bases. Germline V gives CDR1 SGHRS, CDR2 YFSETQ. J lost 5 bases, V lost 4 bases, and 8 bases had no gene match. The CDR3 consists of 14 residues. This CDR3 is CASSLDYRGTEAFF. CDR3 sequence (DNA): TGCGCCAGCAGCCTGGACTACAGGGGTACTGAAGCTTTCTTT.

This chain uses TRBV7-8 with TRBJ1-5; D not certain. CDR3 size: 15 residues. The germline CDR1 and CDR2 sequences are SGHVS and FQNEAQ. Trimming stripped 0 bases from V and 7 bases from J, with 13 bases between. CDR3 sequence: CASSLARSFYQPQHF. The CDR3 DNA reads TGTGCCAGCAGCTTAGCTAGGAGCTTTTACCAGCCCCAGCATTTT.

This clonotype turned up a few times. The genes are TRBV5-1 and TRBJ2-6; possibly TRBD1 for D (6 bases). Per germline, CDR1 SGHRS and CDR2 YFSETQ. Trimming shortened V by 6 bases and J by 0 bases, and 16 bases separated the two germline ends. CDR3 length: 17 residues. CDR3 region: CASKGDPARSGANVLTF. As DNA, the CDR3 is TGCGCCAGCAAGGGGGACCCTGCCCGCTCTGGGGCCAACGTCCTGACTTTC.